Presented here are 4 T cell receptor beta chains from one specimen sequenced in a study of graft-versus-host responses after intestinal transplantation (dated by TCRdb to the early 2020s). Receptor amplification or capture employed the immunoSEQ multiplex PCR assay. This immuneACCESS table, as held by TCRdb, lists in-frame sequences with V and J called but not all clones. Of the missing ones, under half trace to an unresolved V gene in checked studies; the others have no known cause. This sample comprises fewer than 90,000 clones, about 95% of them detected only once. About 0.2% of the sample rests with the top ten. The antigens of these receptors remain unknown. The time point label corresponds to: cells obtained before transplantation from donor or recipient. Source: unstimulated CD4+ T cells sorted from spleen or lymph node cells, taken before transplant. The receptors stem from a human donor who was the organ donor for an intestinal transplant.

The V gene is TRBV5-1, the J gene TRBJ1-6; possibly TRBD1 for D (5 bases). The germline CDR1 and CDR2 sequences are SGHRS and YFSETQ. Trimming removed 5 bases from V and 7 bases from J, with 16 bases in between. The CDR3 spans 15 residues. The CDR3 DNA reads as TGCGCCAGCAGGGTAGGCACAGGAGAAAATTCACCCCTCCACTTT. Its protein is CASRVGTGENSPLHF.

CDR3 in amino acids: CASSLGPGLTGSGNTIYF. In nucleotides, the CDR3 is TGCGCCAGCAGCTTGGGTCCGGGATTGACCGGCTCTGGAAACACCATATATTTT. The V gene is TRBV5-1, the J gene TRBJ1-3; no firm D call. The germline gives CDR1 SGHRS, CDR2 YFSETQ. Trimming removed 0 bases from V and 0 bases from J, with 16 bases in between. The CDR3 spans 18 residues. The full variable domain, rest sourced from reference TRBV5-1 and TRBJ1-3, is KAGVTQTPRYLIKTRGQQVTLSCSPISGHRSVSWYQQTPGQGLQFLFEYFSETQRNKGNFPGRFSGRQFSNSRSEMNVSTLELGDSALYLCASSLGPGLTGSGNTIYFGEGSWLTVV.

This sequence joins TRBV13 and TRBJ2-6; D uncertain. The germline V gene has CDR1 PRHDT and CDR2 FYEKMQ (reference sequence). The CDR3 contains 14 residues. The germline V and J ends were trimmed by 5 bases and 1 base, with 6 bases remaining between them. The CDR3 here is CASSTKSGANVLTF. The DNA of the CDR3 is TGTGCCAGCAGCACGAAATCTGGGGCCAACGTCCTGACTTTC.

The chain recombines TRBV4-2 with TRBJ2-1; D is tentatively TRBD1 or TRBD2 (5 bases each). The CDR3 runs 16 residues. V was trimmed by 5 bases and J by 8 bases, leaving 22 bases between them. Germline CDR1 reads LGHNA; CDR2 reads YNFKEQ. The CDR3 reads CASSLGVSPTSDEQFF. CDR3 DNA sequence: TGTGCCAGCAGCTTGGGGGTCAGCCCGACCTCCGATGAGCAGTTCTTC.